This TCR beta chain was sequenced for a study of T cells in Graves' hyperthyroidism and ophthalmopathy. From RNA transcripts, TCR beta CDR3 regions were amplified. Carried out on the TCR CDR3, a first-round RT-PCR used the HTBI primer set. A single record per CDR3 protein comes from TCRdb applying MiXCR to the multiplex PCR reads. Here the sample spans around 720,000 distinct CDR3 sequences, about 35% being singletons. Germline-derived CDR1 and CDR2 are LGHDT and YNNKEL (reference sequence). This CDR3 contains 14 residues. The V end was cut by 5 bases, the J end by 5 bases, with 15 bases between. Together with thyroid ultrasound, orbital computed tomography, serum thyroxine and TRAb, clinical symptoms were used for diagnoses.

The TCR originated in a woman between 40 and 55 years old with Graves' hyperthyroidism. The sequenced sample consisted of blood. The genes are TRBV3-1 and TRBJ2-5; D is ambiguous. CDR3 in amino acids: CASSVLGNSETQYF. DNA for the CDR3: TGTGCCAGCAGCGTCTTGGGGAATAGTGAGACCCAGTACTTC.